This T cell receptor (beta chain) originates from a study of T cells in Graves' hyperthyroidism and ophthalmopathy. Study background: Before treatment of any kind, peripheral blood was taken at initial diagnosis.

Points from the study as a whole: Ophthalmopathy was model-predicted a median approximately 6.9 months pre-onset.

Germline-derived CDR1 and CDR2 are GTSNPN and SVGIG (reference sequence). V was shortened by 3 bases and J by 1 base, with 9 bases between the two germline ends. The CDR3 totals 13 residues. This clonotype was seen many times. Its antigen is as yet unknown. Uncontrolled infection, other autoimmune disease, pregnancy and lactation each barred patients from inclusion. Researchers amplified the TCR beta CDR3 regions from RNA transcripts. HTBI primers drove first-round RT-PCR of the TCR CDR3. TCRdb used MiXCR to reprocess the multiplex PCR reads, holding one entry per CDR3 protein. The table records 650,000 to 750,000 distinct CDR3 sequences, 13% to 15% of them present only once.

This sequence joins TRBV30 and TRBJ1-1, with D maybe TRBD1 (5 bases). This clonotype originated in a woman aged 18-30 years with Graves' hyperthyroidism. The sample comprised blood. CDR3 loop: CAWRDTRNTEAFF. In DNA, the CDR3 is TGTGCCTGGAGGGACACCCGGAACACTGAAGCTTTCTTT. The whole variable domain, filled in from reference TRBV30 and TRBJ1-1, reads SQTIHQWPATLVQPVGSPLSLECTVEGTSNPNLYWYRQAAGRGLQLLFYSVGIGQISSEVPQNLSASRPQDRQFILSSKKLLLSDSGFYLCAWRDTRNTEAFFGQGTRLTVV.